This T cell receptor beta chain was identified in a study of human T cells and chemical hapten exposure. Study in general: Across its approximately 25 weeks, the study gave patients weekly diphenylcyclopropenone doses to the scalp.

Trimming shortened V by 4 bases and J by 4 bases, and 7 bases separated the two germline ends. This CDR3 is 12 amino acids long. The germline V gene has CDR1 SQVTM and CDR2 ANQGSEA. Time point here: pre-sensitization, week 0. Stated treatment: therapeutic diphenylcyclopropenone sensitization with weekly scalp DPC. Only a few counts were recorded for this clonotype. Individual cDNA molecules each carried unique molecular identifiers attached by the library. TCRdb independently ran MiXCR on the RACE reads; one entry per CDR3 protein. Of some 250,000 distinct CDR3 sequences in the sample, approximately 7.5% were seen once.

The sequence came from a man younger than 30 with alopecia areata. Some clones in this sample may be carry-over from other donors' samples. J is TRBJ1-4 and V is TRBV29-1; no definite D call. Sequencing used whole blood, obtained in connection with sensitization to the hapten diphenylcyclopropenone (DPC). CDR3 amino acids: CSVGGVNEKLFF. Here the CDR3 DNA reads TGCAGCGTTGGAGGCGTTAATGAAAAACTGTTTTTT.